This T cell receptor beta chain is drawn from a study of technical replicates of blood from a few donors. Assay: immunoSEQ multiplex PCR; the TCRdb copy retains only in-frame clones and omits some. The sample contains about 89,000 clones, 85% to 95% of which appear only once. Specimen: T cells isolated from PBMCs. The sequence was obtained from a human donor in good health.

CDR3 amino acids: CASKVGRGSYEQYF. In DNA form, the CDR3 reads TGTGCCAGCAAGGTAGGGAGGGGGTCCTACGAGCAGTACTTC. The chain links TRBV2 to TRBJ2-7; tentatively, D is TRBD2 (7 bases). The CDR3 is made up of 14 amino acids. V was clipped by 7 bases and J by 1 base, with 14 bases between them. The germline V gene encodes CDR1 SNHLY and CDR2 FYNNEI.